The T cell receptor beta chain under discussion was sequenced for a study of vaccination and CD4 T cells after COVID-19. About the research overall: The cells were exposed to overlapping spike peptides originating from SARS-CoV-2, HCoV-NL63, HCoV-OC43 and HCoV-229E for stimulation.

Sequence data for DNA of cultured CD4+ T cells were generated by the Oncomine TCR Beta short-read assay. It was cultured CD4+ T cells from which genomic DNA was extracted. One entry per CDR3 protein, called by TCRdb with MiXCR from the PCR reads. The sample consists of about 20,000 distinct CDR3 sequences, over 25% of them appearing once. Treatment defined: roughly ten-day PBMC culture with coronavirus spike peptide pools or control peptides (ViraFEST assay). This clonotype was seen more than once but under ten times. Its target is unknown. V was cut by 2 bases and J by 4 bases, with 14 bases left in between. Germline V gives CDR1 LNHNV, CDR2 YYDKDF (reference sequence). This CDR3 has 15 residues.

The genes are TRBV15 and TRBJ2-5; D is ambiguous. This sequence originates from a human donor with COVID-19. The sample was cultured CD4+ T cells from blood. In DNA, the CDR3 is TGTGCCACCAGCAGATCGTTGACCCTTGGAGAGACCCAGTACTTC. Its protein is CATSRSLTLGETQYF.